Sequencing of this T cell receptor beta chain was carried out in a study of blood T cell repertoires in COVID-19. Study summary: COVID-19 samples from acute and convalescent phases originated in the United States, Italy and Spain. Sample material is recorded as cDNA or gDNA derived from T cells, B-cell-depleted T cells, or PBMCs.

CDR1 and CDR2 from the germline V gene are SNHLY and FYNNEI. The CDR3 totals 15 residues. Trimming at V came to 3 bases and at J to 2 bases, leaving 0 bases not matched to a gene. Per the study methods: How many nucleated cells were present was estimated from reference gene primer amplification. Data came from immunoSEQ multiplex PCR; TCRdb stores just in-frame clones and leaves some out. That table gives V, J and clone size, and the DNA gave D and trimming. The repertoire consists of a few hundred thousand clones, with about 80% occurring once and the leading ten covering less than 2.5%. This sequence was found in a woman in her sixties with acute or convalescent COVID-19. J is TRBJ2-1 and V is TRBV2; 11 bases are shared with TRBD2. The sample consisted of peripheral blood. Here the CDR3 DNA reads TGTGCCAGCAGTGATAGCGGGGGGGCCTACAATGAGCAGTTCTTC. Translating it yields CASSDSGGAYNEQFF.